A selection of T cell receptor beta chains follows, all from one sample in a study of blood T cell repertoires in COVID-19. Profiling relied on immunoSEQ multiplex PCR, and the TCRdb table lists in-frame clones only, not all of them. The data show a few hundred thousand clones, approximately 90% seen once. Sequencing input: PBMCs or T cells enriched from blood (not recorded which). Receptors were obtained from a woman aged 40-49 years with acute COVID-19. The conserved cysteine and the conserved F or W are not part of the CDR3 here. A D gene is named only where the DNA matches it firmly. Clone size is stated in some rows and not others, as once, few, many or a class when expanded.

J	V	size	length	D	CDR3
TRBJ2-2	TRBV18	NA	12	NA	ASSPGRNTGELF
TRBJ2-5	TRBV10-3	NA	12	TRBD1	AISESGQSETQY
TRBJ2-1	TRBV7-2	NA	12	NA	ASSLSLARNEQF
TRBJ2-1	TRBV10-3	NA	12	TRBD2	ATQTSGSVNEQF
TRBJ1-2	TRBV6-1	NA	13	NA	ASSEGTESNYGYT
TRBJ1-2	TRBV19	NA	13	TRBD1	ASSPLTGENYGYT
TRBJ2-5	TRBV10-1	NA	13	NA	ASSDLTSGKETQY
TRBJ2-5	TRBV13	NA	11	NA	ASSFWGWETQY
TRBJ2-1	TRBV21-1	NA	14	NA	ASSMTGGVINNEQF
TRBJ1-1	TRBV7-9	once	10	NA	ASSTAGVEAF
TRBJ1-5	TRBV5-6	once	16	TRBD1	ASSFLGPGAGGNQPQH
TRBJ2-3	TRBV6-5	NA	11	TRBD2	AGRGGETDTQY
TRBJ2-3	TRBV10-2	once	13	TRBD2	ASNVAGGDTDTQY
TRBJ1-5	TRBV9	many	11	NA	ASSVAPGQPQH
TRBJ2-7	TRBV6-5	NA	12	TRBD1	ASRPDRGLREQY
TRBJ2-4	TRBV5-6	NA	14	TRBD2	ASSLPSGLAKNIQY
TRBJ1-2	TRBV18	NA	13	NA	ASSPQGQGSNGYT
TRBJ2-5	TRBV19	NA	13	TRBD1	ASSITGGKEETQY
TRBJ1-2	TRBV6-2/TRBV6-3	NA	14	TRBD1	ASSSPRQGPNYGYT
TRBJ2-6	TRBV19	NA	12	NA	AVNRDSGANVLT
TRBJ1-1	TRBV9	NA	13	NA	ASSVAGGQGTEAF
TRBJ2-1	TRBV11-3	NA	13	TRBD1	ASSLGTGSYNEQF
TRBJ1-5	TRBV5-1	NA	11	NA	ASSLGLLEPQH
TRBJ1-1	TRBV7-9	NA	13	NA	ASSLDKGWNTEAF
TRBJ2-1	TRBV2	NA	11	NA	ASTLPSYNEQF
TRBJ1-6	TRBV19	NA	11	NA	ASTLGGGSPLH
TRBJ2-5	TRBV6-5	NA	12	NA	ASSYGRGQETQY
TRBJ2-1	TRBV5-6	NA	11	TRBD1	ASSLGQGNEQF
TRBJ1-6	TRBV9	NA	13	TRBD1	ASSTGQSYNSPLH
TRBJ1-2	TRBV11-2	once	14	TRBD1	ASSLDEDRAGYGYT
TRBJ2-1	TRBV2	NA	14	TRBD2	ASSYELAGVGNEQF
TRBJ2-3	TRBV29-1	NA	11	NA	SVDSGAPDTQY
TRBJ2-1	TRBV18	NA	12	TRBD2	ASSPGLAGNEQF
TRBJ1-1	TRBV7-2	NA	11	TRBD1	ASSSPLTGEAF
TRBJ1-5	TRBV12-3/TRBV12-4	few	10	NA	ASGGGNQPQH
TRBJ2-1	TRBV2	NA	12	TRBD2	ASSGTSTYNEQF
TRBJ1-1	TRBV7-8	NA	12	TRBD1	ASSLGQGVSEAF
TRBJ2-5	TRBV9	NA	10	NA	ASSVGGETQY
TRBJ1-5	TRBV19	NA	17	TRBD1	ASSIGGQGPSYSNQPQH
TRBJ1-2	TRBV5-1	NA	11	NA	ASSGEGSYGYT
TRBJ2-1	TRBV9	once	13	TRBD1	ASSRTGSSYNEQF
TRBJ1-5	TRBV7-8	few	13	TRBD1	ASSLLTGMGQPQH
TRBJ2-1	TRBV9	once	14	TRBD2	ASSVGASGAYNEQF
TRBJ1-1	TRBV4-1	NA	11	NA	ASSHIKGDGAF
TRBJ1-5	TRBV29-1	NA	11	NA	SVVGRADQPQH
TRBJ2-7	TRBV27	NA	14	TRBD2	ASSFFGASGVYEQY
TRBJ2-2	TRBV14	NA	14	NA	ASSQDSSRNTGELF
TRBJ2-5	TRBV25-1	NA	13	TRBD1	ASSDHRGLKETQY
TRBJ2-2	TRBV25-1	NA	12	NA	ASSEPRGTGELF
TRBJ2-2	TRBV15	NA	12	NA	ATSRDLSSGELF
TRBJ1-6	TRBV5-4	once	14	TRBD1	ASSLVGTEFNSPLH
TRBJ1-1	TRBV10-1	NA	11	TRBD1	ASRGQGHTEAF
TRBJ2-6	TRBV27	NA	13	NA	ASSATSLGANVLT
TRBJ2-3	TRBV7-2	NA	13	NA	ASSIYRTLTDTQY
TRBJ1-5	TRBV21-1	NA	13	NA	ASSKHRGSNQPQH